One sample yielded the 19 T cell receptor beta chains listed below, sequenced in a study of cytomegalovirus exposure and HLA in healthy donors. The PCR made use of 60 Vbeta and 13 Jbeta primers. Produced via immunoSEQ multiplex PCR; TCRdb's table is partial and in-frame only. The sample lists around 140,000 clones, roughly 78% seen once, with about 3.2% in the top ten. The sample comprised PBMCs. The receptors were sampled from a female donor in good health and CMV-seronegative.

The chain couples TRBV5-8 to TRBJ2-7; D perhaps matches TRBD2 (6 bases). The CDR3 length is 13 residues. Looked up from germline, CDR1 is SGHTS and CDR2 is YDEGEE. Deletions cut 6 bases from V and 6 bases from J, with 16 bases between. CDR3 bases: TGTGCCAGCAACGGGAGCTTGGTGAGCGAGCAGTACTTC. As protein: CASNGSLVSEQYF. Filled out from reference TRBV5-8 and TRBJ2-7, the complete variable domain reads EAGVTQSPTHLIKTRGQQATLRCSPISGHTSVYWYQQALGLGLQFLLWYDEGEERNRGNFPPRFSGRQFPNYSSELNVNALELEDSALYLCASNGSLVSEQYFGPGTRLTVT.

The chain links TRBV19 to TRBJ1-5; no clear D gene. From germline, CDR1 is LNHDA and CDR2 SQIVND (reference sequence). The V and J ends lost 4 bases and 4 bases respectively, with 8 bases between them. The CDR3 is 13 residues long. The DNA of the CDR3 is TGTGCCAGTAGTACTCGACTGAATCAGCCCCAGCATTTT. It yields the protein CASSTRLNQPQHF.

Of note for this clone: One end of the junction is discordant with germline, which a read error may explain. The chain recombines TRBV30 with TRBJ1-2, with D maybe TRBD1 (6 bases). Per germline, CDR1 GTSNPN and CDR2 SVGIG (reference sequence). The CDR3 sequence is 14 residues long. The CDR3 spells CAWSVTGRGYGYPF. DNA for the CDR3: TGTGCCTGGAGTGTTACAGGGAGGGGCTATGGCTACCCCTTC.

The rearrangement links TRBV28 to TRBJ2-1; TRBD1 might be the D (5 bases). There are 16 residues in the CDR3. Between the trimmed V and J ends, which lost 6 bases and 3 bases, there was a span of 18 bases. CDR1 MDHEN and CDR2 SYDVKM come from the germline V gene. The CDR3 nucleotides are TGTGCCAGCAGCCCGCTTCTAGGGGATGGCTACAATGAGCAGTTCTTC. It is translated as CASSPLLGDGYNEQFF.

V usage is TRBV4-3 and J usage is TRBJ1-6; D is undetermined. Trimming took 0 bases from V and 10 from J, leaving 4 bases between them. Germline lookup yields CDR1 LGHNA and CDR2 YSLEER. The CDR3 extends over 12 amino acids. The CDR3 spells CASSQDRSPLHF. The CDR3 nucleotides read TGCGCCAGCAGCCAAGATAGATCACCCCTCCACTTT.

CDR3 nucleotides: TGTGCCAGCAGCGCGTCCGGGACAGTTAGCTACTTC. Translating gives CASSASGTVSYF. J is TRBJ2-7 and V is TRBV7-2, with 7 bases lining up with TRBD1. With 5 bases clipped from V and 13 bases from J, the junction kept 11 bases outside the gene matches. The germline V gene has CDR1 SGHTA and CDR2 FQGNSA. The CDR3 is made up of 12 amino acids.

This sequence joins TRBV10-3 and TRBJ1-1; D is unclear. CDR1 and CDR2 from the germline V gene are ENHRY and SYGVKD. The CDR3 loop spans 13 amino acids. V lost 6 bases, J lost 5 bases, and 13 bases lay in between. This chain's CDR3 is CAISQSGLTEAFF. In DNA form, the CDR3 reads TGTGCCATCAGCCAGTCGGGGTTGACTGAAGCTTTCTTT.

This clone has only one observation. This sequence joins TRBV9 and TRBJ2-5; 8 nucleotides agree with TRBD1. The CDR3 has 13 residues. CDR1 SGDLS and CDR2 YYNGEE come from the germline V gene. V lost 3 bases and J lost 5; bases outside the gene matches: 3. In DNA, the CDR3 is TGTGCCAGCAGCGGGACAGGGTCCGAGACCCAGTACTTC. As protein: CASSGTGSETQYF.

The J gene is TRBJ2-1, the V gene TRBV18, with 11 bases matching TRBD2. Germline V gene data show CDR1 as KGHSH and CDR2 as LQKENI. This CDR3 has 17 residues. The V segment lost 2 bases and the J segment 1 base; nucleotides outside the gene matches: 4. CDR3 residues: CASSPSTSGTSYNEQFF. The CDR3 bases are TGTGCCAGCTCACCATCGACTAGCGGGACGTCCTACAATGAGCAGTTCTTC. The full variable domain, rest sourced from reference TRBV18 and TRBJ2-1, is NAGVMQNPRHLVRRRGQEARLRCSPMKGHSHVYWYRQLPEEGLKFMVYLQKENIIDESGMPKERFSAEFPKEGPSILRIQQVVRGDSAAYFCASSPSTSGTSYNEQFFGPGTRLTVL.

The genes are TRBV28 and TRBJ2-1; TRBD1 aligns across 10 bases. V was clipped by 5 bases and J by 15 bases; unmatched bases: 4. Germline V gene lookup returns CDR1 MDHEN and CDR2 SYDVKM. CDR3 length: 11 residues. The CDR3 bases are TGTGCCAGCAGTGAGACAGGGGGCACGTTCTTC. This gives the protein CASSETGGTFF. The full variable domain, in which reference TRBV28 and TRBJ2-1 provide the parts outside the CDR3, is DVKVTQSSRYLVKRTGEKVFLECVQDMDHENMFWYRQDPGLGLRLIYFSYDVKMKEKGDIPEGYSVSREKKERFSLILESASTNQTSMYLCASSETGGTFFGPGTRLTVL.

The chain couples TRBV4-3 to TRBJ2-5; 7 bases line up with TRBD2. The germline V gene encodes CDR1 LGHNA and CDR2 YSLEER. J was trimmed by 5 bases and V by 0 bases; bases with no gene match: 12. The CDR3 runs 17 residues. CDR3 residues: CASSQDYSAGRVETQYF. The CDR3 bases are TGCGCCAGCAGCCAAGATTACTCTGCGGGGAGGGTGGAGACCCAGTACTTC.

V and J are TRBV30 and TRBJ2-7; weak D call: TRBD2 (5 bases). This CDR3 comprises 13 residues. The V gene lost 1 base and the J gene lost 3 bases, with 10 bases spanning the gap. Per the germline V gene, CDR1 is GTSNPN and CDR2 is SVGIG (reference sequence). CDR3 bases: TGTGCCTGGAGTGGAACTAGAAACTACGAGCAGTACTTC. Its translation is CAWSGTRNYEQYF.

This clone was counted a few times. The chain recombines TRBV5-4 with TRBJ1-1; D remains ambiguous. V lost 0 bases and J lost 5, with 11 bases in between. The germline V gene encodes CDR1 SGHNT and CDR2 YYREEE (reference sequence). This CDR3 contains 14 residues. CDR3 amino acids: CASSLAGSRTEAFF. DNA of the CDR3: TGTGCCAGCAGCTTGGCCGGTAGCAGAACTGAAGCTTTCTTT.

The chain recombines TRBV5-1 with TRBJ2-3, with unresolved D. V lost 0 bases to trimming and J lost 0 bases, with 5 bases between them. The CDR3 length is 14 residues. In germline, CDR1 is SGHRS, CDR2 YFSETQ. DNA of the CDR3: TGCGCCAGCAGCTTGGAACGGAGCACAGATACGCAGTATTTT. This sequence encodes CASSLERSTDTQYF.

With respect to this clone: At one of its ends the junction is not consistent with the germline gene, which may arise from a read error. This chain connects TRBV29-1 to TRBJ1-2; D is uncertain. The CDR3 loop spans 11 amino acids. CDR1 and CDR2 from the germline V gene are SQVTM and ANQGSEA. The CDR3 sequence is CSVSGRAGYPF. Written as DNA, the CDR3 is TGCAGCGTTTCCGGGCGAGCGGGCTACCCCTTC.

The chain carries TRBV5-4 and TRBJ1-2, with D possibly matching TRBD1 (6 bases). This CDR3 has 15 residues. Trimming removed 0 bases from V and 8 bases from J, with 17 bases in between. The germline V gene encodes CDR1 SGHNT and CDR2 YYREEE (reference sequence). CDR3 in DNA: TGTGCCAGCAGCTTGGGGGCATGGGACACCTTGGGCTACACCTTC. This translates into CASSLGAWDTLGYTF.

The chain has TRBV11-2 and TRBJ1-3; D ambiguous. The CDR3 loop spans 15 amino acids. Germline V lookup: CDR1 SGHAT, CDR2 FQNNGV. Between the trimmed V and J ends, which lost 3 bases and 2 bases, there was a span of 11 bases. CDR3 in amino acids: CASSFHRQTGNTIYF. The CDR3 nucleotides read TGTGCCAGCAGCTTTCACCGCCAGACTGGAAACACCATATATTTT.

The chain combines TRBV30 with TRBJ1-3; D not resolved. Per the germline V gene, CDR1 is GTSNPN and CDR2 is SVGIG (reference sequence). The CDR3 runs 15 residues. V was clipped by 3 bases and J by 0 bases, with 12 bases between them. For the CDR3, the DNA is TGTGCCTGGAGCCCGGACTTTTCCTCTGGAAACACCATATATTTT. Protein sequence: CAWSPDFSSGNTIYF.

The rearrangement joins TRBV9 to TRBJ2-5, with no clear D. The CDR3 runs to 12 residues. The germline V gene has CDR1 SGDLS and CDR2 YYNGEE. V lost 3 bases, J lost 5 bases, and 8 bases lay in between. The CDR3 DNA reads TGTGCCAGCAGCGCGTCCGGGGAGACCCAGTACTTC. Translating it yields CASSASGETQYF.